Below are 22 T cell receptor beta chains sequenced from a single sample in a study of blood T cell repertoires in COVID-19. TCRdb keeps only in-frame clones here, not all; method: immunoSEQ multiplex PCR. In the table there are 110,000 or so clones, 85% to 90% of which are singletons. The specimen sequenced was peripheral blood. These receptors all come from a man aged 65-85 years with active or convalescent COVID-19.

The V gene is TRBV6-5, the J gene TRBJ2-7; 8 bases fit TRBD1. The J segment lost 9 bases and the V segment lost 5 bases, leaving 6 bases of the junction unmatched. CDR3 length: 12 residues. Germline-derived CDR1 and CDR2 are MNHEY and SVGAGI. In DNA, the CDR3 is TGTGCCAGCAGTACAGGGGGACAGGTGCAGTACTTC. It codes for CASSTGGQVQYF.

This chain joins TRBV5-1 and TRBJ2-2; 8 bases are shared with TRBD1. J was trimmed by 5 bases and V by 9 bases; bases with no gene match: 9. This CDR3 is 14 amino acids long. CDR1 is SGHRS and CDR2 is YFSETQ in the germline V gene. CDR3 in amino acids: CATQQGAQTGELFF. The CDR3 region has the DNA TGCGCCACCCAGCAGGGGGCGCAAACCGGGGAGCTGTTTTTT.

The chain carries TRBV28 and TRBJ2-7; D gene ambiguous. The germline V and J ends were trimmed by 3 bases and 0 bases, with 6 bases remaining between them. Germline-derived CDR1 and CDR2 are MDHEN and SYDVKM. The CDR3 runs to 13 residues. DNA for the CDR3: TGTGCCAGCAGTTTGGCTGTCTCCTACGAGCAGTACTTC. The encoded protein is CASSLAVSYEQYF.

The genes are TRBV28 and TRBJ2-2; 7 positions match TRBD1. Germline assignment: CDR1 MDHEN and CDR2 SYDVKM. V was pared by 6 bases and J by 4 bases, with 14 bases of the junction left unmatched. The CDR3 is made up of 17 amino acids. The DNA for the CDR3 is TGTGCCAGCAGCCCAACCTCCGGGACAGCCCCCACCGGGGAGCTGTTTTTT. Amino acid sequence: CASSPTSGTAPTGELFF.

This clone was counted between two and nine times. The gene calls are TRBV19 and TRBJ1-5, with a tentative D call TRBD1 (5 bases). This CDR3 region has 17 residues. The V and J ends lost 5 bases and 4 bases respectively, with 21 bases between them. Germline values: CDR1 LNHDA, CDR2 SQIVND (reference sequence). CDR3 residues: CASSPRQRTTPNQPQHF. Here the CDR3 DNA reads TGTGCCAGTAGTCCTAGACAGAGAACAACCCCTAATCAGCCCCAGCATTTT.

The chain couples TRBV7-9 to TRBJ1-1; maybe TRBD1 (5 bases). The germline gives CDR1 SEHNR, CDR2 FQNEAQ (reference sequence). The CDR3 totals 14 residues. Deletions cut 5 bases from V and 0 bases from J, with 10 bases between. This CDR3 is CASSATGMNTEAFF. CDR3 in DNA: TGTGCCAGCAGCGCCACAGGCATGAACACTGAAGCTTTCTTT.

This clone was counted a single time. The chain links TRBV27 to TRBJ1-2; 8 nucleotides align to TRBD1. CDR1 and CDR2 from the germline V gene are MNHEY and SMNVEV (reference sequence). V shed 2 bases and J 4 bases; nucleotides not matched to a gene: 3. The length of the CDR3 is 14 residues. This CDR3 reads CASSLGTGAYGYTF. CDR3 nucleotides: TGTGCCAGCAGTTTAGGGACAGGTGCCTATGGCTACACCTTC.

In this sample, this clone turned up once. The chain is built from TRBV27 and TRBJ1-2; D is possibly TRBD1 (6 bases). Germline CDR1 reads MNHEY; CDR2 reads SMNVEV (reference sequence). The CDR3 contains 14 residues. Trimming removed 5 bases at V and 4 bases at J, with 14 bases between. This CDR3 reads CASSIQGDGYGYTF. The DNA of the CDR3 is TGTGCCAGCAGTATACAGGGTGACGGCTATGGCTACACCTTC.

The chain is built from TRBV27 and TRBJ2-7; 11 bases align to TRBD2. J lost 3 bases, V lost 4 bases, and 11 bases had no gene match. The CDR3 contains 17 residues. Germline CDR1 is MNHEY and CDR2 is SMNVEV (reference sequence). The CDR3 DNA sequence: TGTGCCAGCAGTTCTCTAGCGGGAGGACCGGCGAACTACGAGCAGTACTTC. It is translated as CASSSLAGGPANYEQYF.

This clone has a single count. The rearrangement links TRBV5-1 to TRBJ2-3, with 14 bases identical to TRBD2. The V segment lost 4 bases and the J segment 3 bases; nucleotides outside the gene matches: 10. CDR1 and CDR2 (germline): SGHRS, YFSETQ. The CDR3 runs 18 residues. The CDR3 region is CASSPGTSGSGRTDTQYF. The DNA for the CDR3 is TGCGCCAGCAGCCCCGGGACTAGCGGGAGTGGGAGGACAGATACGCAGTATTTT.

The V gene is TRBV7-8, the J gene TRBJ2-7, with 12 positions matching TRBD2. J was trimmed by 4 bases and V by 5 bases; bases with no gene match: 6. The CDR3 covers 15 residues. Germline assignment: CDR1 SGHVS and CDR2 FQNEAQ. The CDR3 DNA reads TGTGCCAGCAGCCCGACTAGCGGGAGTATGTACGAGCAGTACTTC. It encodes CASSPTSGSMYEQYF.

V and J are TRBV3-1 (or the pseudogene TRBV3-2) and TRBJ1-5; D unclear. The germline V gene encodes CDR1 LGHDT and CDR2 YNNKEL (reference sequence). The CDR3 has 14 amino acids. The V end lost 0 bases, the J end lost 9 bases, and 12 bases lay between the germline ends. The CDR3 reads CASSQDYGLMPQHF. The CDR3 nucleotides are TGTGCCAGCAGCCAAGACTATGGTTTAATGCCCCAGCATTTT.

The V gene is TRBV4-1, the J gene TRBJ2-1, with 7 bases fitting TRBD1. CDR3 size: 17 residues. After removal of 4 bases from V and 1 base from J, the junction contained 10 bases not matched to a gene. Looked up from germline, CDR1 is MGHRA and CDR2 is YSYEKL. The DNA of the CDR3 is TGCGCCAGCAGCCTGAAACAGGGGCCAAGTTCCTACAATGAGCAGTTCTTC. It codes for CASSLKQGPSSYNEQFF.

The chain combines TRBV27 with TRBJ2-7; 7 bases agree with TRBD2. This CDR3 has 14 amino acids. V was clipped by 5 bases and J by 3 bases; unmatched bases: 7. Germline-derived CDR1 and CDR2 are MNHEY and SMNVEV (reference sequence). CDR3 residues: CASSPGLEVYEQYF. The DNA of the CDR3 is TGTGCCAGCAGTCCAGGACTAGAGGTCTACGAGCAGTACTTC.

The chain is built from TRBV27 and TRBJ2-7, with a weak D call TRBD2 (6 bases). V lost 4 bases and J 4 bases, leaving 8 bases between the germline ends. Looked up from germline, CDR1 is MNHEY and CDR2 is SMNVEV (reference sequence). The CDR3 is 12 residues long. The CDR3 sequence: CASSWGEYEQYF. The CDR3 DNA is TGTGCCAGCAGTTGGGGGGAATACGAGCAGTACTTC.

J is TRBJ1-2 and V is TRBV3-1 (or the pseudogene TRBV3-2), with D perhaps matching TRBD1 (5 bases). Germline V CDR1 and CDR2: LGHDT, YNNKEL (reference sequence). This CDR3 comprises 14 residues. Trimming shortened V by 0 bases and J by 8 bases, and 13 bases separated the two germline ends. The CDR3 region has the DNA TGTGCCAGCAGCCAAGATGATGGGGCGCGCGGCTACACCTTC. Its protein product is CASSQDDGARGYTF.

DNA of the CDR3: TGCGCCAGCAGCTTGGCCCCGGGGGAAGGGTATGGCTACACCTTC. It yields the protein CASSLAPGEGYGYTF. The chain carries TRBV5-1 and TRBJ1-2; tentatively, D is TRBD1 (5 bases). V was pared by 0 bases and J by 5 bases, with 14 bases between. There are 15 residues in the CDR3. Per germline, CDR1 SGHRS and CDR2 YFSETQ.

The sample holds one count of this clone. As DNA, the CDR3 is TGTGCCAGCAGTTTACTAGCGGGACGCGGTTCCTACGAGCAGTACTTC. Its protein is CASSLLAGRGSYEQYF. V usage is TRBV27 and J usage is TRBJ2-7; 9 bases are a match to TRBD2. The V and J ends lost 2 bases and 1 base, in that order; junction bases with no gene match: 6. The CDR3 contains 16 residues. The germline V gene has CDR1 MNHEY and CDR2 SMNVEV (reference sequence).

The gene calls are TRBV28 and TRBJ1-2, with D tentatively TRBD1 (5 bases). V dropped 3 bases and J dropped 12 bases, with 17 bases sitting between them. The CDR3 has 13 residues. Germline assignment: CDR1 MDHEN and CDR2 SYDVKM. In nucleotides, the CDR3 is TGTGCCAGCAGTTTTATGGAATTAGGAGGGGACACCTTC. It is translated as CASSFMELGGDTF.

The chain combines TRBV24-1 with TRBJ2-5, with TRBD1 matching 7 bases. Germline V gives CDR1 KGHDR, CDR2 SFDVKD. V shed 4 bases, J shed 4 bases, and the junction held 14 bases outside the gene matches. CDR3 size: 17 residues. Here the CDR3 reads CATSDTRQGRLGETQYF. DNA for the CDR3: TGTGCCACCAGTGACACTCGACAGGGTCGGTTGGGAGAGACCCAGTACTTC.

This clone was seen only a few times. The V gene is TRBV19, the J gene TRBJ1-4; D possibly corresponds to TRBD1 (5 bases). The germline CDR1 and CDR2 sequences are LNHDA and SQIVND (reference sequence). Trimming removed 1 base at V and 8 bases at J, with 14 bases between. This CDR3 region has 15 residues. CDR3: CASSIAGGIDEKLFF. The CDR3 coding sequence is TGTGCCAGTAGTATAGCTGGGGGGATCGACGAAAAACTGTTTTTT.

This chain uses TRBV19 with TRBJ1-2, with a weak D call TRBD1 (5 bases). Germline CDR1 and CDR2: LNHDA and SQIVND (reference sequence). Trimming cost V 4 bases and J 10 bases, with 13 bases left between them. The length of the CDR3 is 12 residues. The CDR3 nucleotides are TGTGCCAGTAGTACCTTCCGACAGTCCTACACCTTC. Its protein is CASSTFRQSYTF.